Below, one T cell receptor (beta chain) is given with its context. This clonotype occurred a few times. The target of this receptor is not known. No much larger clone is present one base from it, and per-base qualities are unavailable. The data were obtained in a study of HIV-infected patients and healthy controls (dated by TCRdb to the mid-2010s). For context, the study as a whole: CD4 counts were modestly but significantly increased in 14 of 16 patients after three months of therapy, but they remained below normal ranges. Whether deep TCR repertoire sequencing of small blood samples from HIV patients could capture immune perturbation and reconstitution was tested in the study. CD8 counts showed no consistent shift during early therapy, whereas the CD4:CD8 ratio rose slightly. Relative to controls, total CDR3 counts per chain did not differ significantly, and patients lacked overall T-cell lymphocytopenia. Viral load fell below detection in most of the 16 patients by the second bleed and in all patients following a further year of therapy.

SuperScript III was used to reverse transcribe 500 ng RNA with primers targeting the alpha and beta constant regions. Separate alpha and beta chain libraries were made by chain-specific third strand synthesis with multiplexing indices. In the protocol, all rearrangements within a chain were amplified with a single primer pair so that primer bias was avoided, and molecular barcodes were added to each cDNA molecule. The SP2 sequencing primer site and a random hexamer were carried on a 5' RACE adapter, to which purified cDNA was joined by T4 RNA Ligase 1. With slow temperature ramps used to favor optimal annealing, second strand synthesis was primed from the SP2 site with Phusion polymerase. Two random hexamer sequences, both added before amplification and joined together, made up the 12-nucleotide barcode of each molecule. An amplification PCR of 23 cycles with P5s and P7 primers came after a short first PCR that had added P5 and P7 adapter elements plus a second index. A total of 27 PCR cycles were applied to the libraries, which were quantified on a Qubit, sized on a Bioanalyzer, and diluted to approximately 3.7 nM. Sequencing of the normalized libraries was performed on an Illumina MiSeq with 2 x 250 paired-end kits. MinElute columns were the means by which the reverse transcription reactions were cleaned up, and the reactions were eluted into around 10 ul Tris-Cl. The adapter ligations were run for roughly 21 hours at 16 degrees C, and AMPure XP beads at a 1:1 ratio were afterwards used to clean them. As for the original processing: A modified Decombinator processed the demultiplexed FASTQ files and output V, J, insert and barcode information. Sequences that shared a barcode but differed from the dominant sequence were discarded as errors, and original cDNA molecules were estimated by counting barcodes clustered at Levenshtein distance 3. The R packages ineq, vegan, igraph and RCytoscape were used for downstream analyses, together with IMGT nomenclature and CDR3 definitions. V gene usage was calculated across distinct sequences, with every TCR tallied a single time to avoid skew from clonal expansion. Whenever two unique CDR3 amino acid sequences within a donor differed by a single Levenshtein edit, similarity networks linked them. In the repertoires, a search was made for a compiled set of published HIV-specific CDR3s (approximately 94 alpha, several hundred beta) and CMV-specific CDR3s (fewer than 14 alpha, 253 beta). Random subsampling to size-matched repertoires demonstrated that the decreased diversity in patients did not result from their lower sequence numbers. TCRdb took the public reads, trimmed them with fastp at Q25, ran MiXCR for clone calling and kept in-frame beta chains. Each record represents a unique CDR3 protein, reported with the most common genes and DNA among its rows. The V and J calls and clone size are TCRdb's, not the authors'. The sample data list 5,000 to 6,500 distinct CDR3 sequences, and about 8.7% of these were observed just once. Jointly, the top ten make up about 20% of the sample.

Whole blood was used without cell fractionation, so the repertoire reflected all unsorted peripheral T cells. For RNA extraction, roughly 2.6 ml of peripheral blood was drawn into Tempus tubes. The study enrolled HIV-infected adults who had not yet received antiretroviral therapy and were about to begin treatment, and it processed the first sixteen eligible patients. Treatment interruptions were among the grounds for excluding patients from enrollment, as were febrile or AIDS-related illness, tumors, hepatitis B or C coinfection, immunomodulatory therapy and recent vaccination. Residual genomic DNA was removed with the TURBO-DNase kit and globin mRNA was depleted with GLOBINclear. Pretreatment blood from HIV-infected patients was collected just before antiretroviral therapy was started. What the study reported, not specific to this receptor: Compared with untreated HIV+ repertoires, healthy control repertoires had roughly threefold more distinct CDR3s and a higher Shannon diversity. Oligoclonality may be reflected in the significantly higher mean Gini indices of HIV-infected repertoires compared with controls. In the study, no determination of donor HLA types was made. More CDR3s were shared between individuals among healthy controls than among HIV+ patients, as measured by Jaccard index and by the count of highly shared sequences. The observed differences in diversity were not explained by the slight differences in age and sex profiles between the study cohorts. The pairing of alpha and beta chains was not determined in the samples. Alpha-chain CDR3s from MAIT cells appeared at high frequency in healthy controls but were severely depleted in HIV+ repertoires. The dynamics of distinct T-cell subpopulations could not be separated, and sequencing depth was restricted, because whole blood was used. Only sixteen HIV-infected individuals were processed, which the authors considered a major limit on how widely the findings apply. Differing numbers of distinct sequences in patients and controls hindered comparison, and size-matching assigned excessive weight to rare events in the HIV-infected data. HIV-associated CDR3s exhibited a significant reduction in frequency during therapy, whereas CMV-associated CDR3s exhibited no significant change, although the majority increased in frequency. Significantly different mean usage between HIV-infected patients and controls was observed for eight alpha and eight beta V genes. Size-matched repertoire data did not replicate the apparent post-therapy recovery of the Gini index in HIV-infected patients.

From a lookup of the germline V gene, CDR1 and CDR2 are KGHSH and LQKENI. There are 15 amino acids in the CDR3, from cysteine to phenylalanine inclusive. Only CDR3 DNA is held: 45 bases, read in frame from base 1. V and J are truncated by 4 bases and 2 bases respectively, leaving an intervening sequence of 15 bases. Sequencing was performed on blood, taken before antiretroviral therapy. The origin of this receptor is an adult with HIV infection. In this chain, TRBV18 is recombined with TRBJ2-7, with the D call perhaps TRBD1 or TRBD2, each one matching 7 bases. The CDR3 reads as follows: CASSLSQGGAYEQYF. The DNA sequence reads TGTGCCAGCTCACTCTCCCAGGGGGGGGCCTACGAGCAGTACTTC.